This passage covers 9 T cell receptor beta chains from one sample sequenced in a study of blood T cell repertoires in COVID-19. Some clones are missing from TCRdb's copy, which holds only in-frame ones; the method was immunoSEQ multiplex PCR. This sample has hundreds of thousands of clones, with just over 85% found just once. The sample was PBMCs or T cells enriched from blood (not recorded which). All receptors derive from a woman in her forties or fifties with acute COVID-19.

The chain combines TRBV7-9 with TRBJ1-2; TRBD1 is a possible D gene (5 bases). CDR1 SEHNR and CDR2 FQNEAQ come from the germline V gene (reference sequence). V was trimmed by 4 bases and J by 4 bases, leaving 13 bases between them. CDR3 length equals 14 residues. CDR3 residues: CASSWVAGGYGYTF. Written as DNA, the CDR3 is TGTGCCAGCAGCTGGGTGGCGGGGGGCTATGGCTACACCTTC. The complete variable domain, with remaining parts taken from reference TRBV7-9 and TRBJ1-2, reads DTGVSQNPRHKITKRGQNVTFRCDPISEHNRLYWYRQTLGQGPEFLTYFQNEAQLEKSRLLSDRFSAERPKGSFSTLEIQRTEQGDSAMYLCASSWVAGGYGYTFGSGTRLTVV.

In its sample, this clone was seen once. The DNA of the CDR3 is TGCAGTGCTAGAGATGGGGGGAGGGCTTTCTTT. It yields the protein CSARDGGRAFF. The chain is built from TRBV20-1 and TRBJ1-1; D is possibly TRBD1 (5 bases). This CDR3 comprises 11 residues. Germline V lookup: CDR1 DFQATT, CDR2 SNEGSKA (reference sequence). Trimming shortened V by 0 bases and J by 11 bases, and 10 bases separated the two germline ends.

The chain uses TRBV18 and TRBJ2-3, with 7 bases identical to TRBD1. Germline V gene sequence: CDR1 KGHSH, CDR2 LQKENI. The CDR3 is 16 amino acids. V lost 4 bases to trimming and J lost 4 bases; unmatched junction nucleotides: 11. DNA of the CDR3: TGTGCCAGCTCACAAACCCGACAGGGTTTATCAGATACGCAGTATTTT. Translating it yields CASSQTRQGLSDTQYF.

This chain connects TRBV28 to TRBJ1-1; D may be TRBD1 (6 bases). The CDR3 extends over 14 amino acids. Germline CDR1 MDHEN, CDR2 SYDVKM. Between the trimmed V and J ends, which lost 11 bases and 8 bases, there was a span of 24 bases. The CDR3 sequence is CAGQVGNREREAFF. CDR3 in DNA: TGTGCCGGTCAAGTGGGGAACAGGGAACGCGAAGCTTTCTTT.

The rearrangement links TRBV19 to TRBJ1-2, with 9 positions matching TRBD1. CDR1 is LNHDA and CDR2 is SQIVND in the germline V gene (reference sequence). This CDR3 is built from 13 residues. Germline trimming cut 5 bases from V and 4 bases from J; bases unmatched to any gene: 2. The CDR3 protein is CASSLQGAYGYTF. The CDR3, as DNA: TGTGCCAGTAGTCTACAGGGGGCCTATGGCTACACCTTC.

The V gene is TRBV28, the J gene TRBJ1-2; maybe TRBD1 (5 bases). The CDR3 is 12 residues long. V was clipped by 5 bases and J by 6 bases, with 10 bases between them. Germline lookup yields CDR1 MDHEN and CDR2 SYDVKM. The CDR3 loop reads CASSIPTDGYTF. The DNA for the CDR3 is TGTGCCAGCAGTATCCCGACAGATGGCTACACCTTC.

This clone was seen only once. Written as DNA, the CDR3 is TGTGCCAGCAGTGCACGGGGACACTTATTAGGGGACACTGAAGCTTTCTTT. It codes for CASSARGHLLGDTEAFF. This chain uses TRBV27 with TRBJ1-1; a possible D gene is TRBD1 (6 bases). CDR3 length equals 17 residues. V dropped 5 bases and J dropped 3 bases, with 22 bases sitting between them. Looked up from germline, CDR1 is MNHEY and CDR2 is SMNVEV (reference sequence).

This clone was found a few times. The V call is TRBV7-2, the J call TRBJ2-3; TRBD1 agrees at 8 bases. The CDR3 covers 14 residues. Per the germline V gene, CDR1 is SGHTA and CDR2 is FQGNSA. J was trimmed by 3 bases and V by 2 bases; bases with no gene match: 1. DNA for the CDR3: TGTGCCAGCAGCTTACGACAGGGGACAGATACGCAGTATTTT. This encodes CASSLRQGTDTQYF.

This chain links TRBV5-1 with TRBJ2-5; 9 nucleotides agree with TRBD2. The CDR3 runs 14 residues. Germline-derived CDR1 and CDR2 are SGHRS and YFSETQ. J was trimmed by 4 bases and V by 2 bases; bases with no gene match: 3. CDR3 sequence reads: CASSFSLAGETQYF. The CDR3, as DNA: TGCGCCAGCAGCTTCTCACTAGCGGGAGAGACCCAGTACTTC.